Listed here is a single TCR beta chain. From germline, CDR1 is LNHDA and CDR2 SQIVND (reference sequence). The CDR3 length is 15 residues. V was cut by 4 bases and J by 1 base, with 13 bases left in between. This entry is derived from a study of cytomegalovirus exposure and HLA in healthy donors. The PCR contained 60 Vbeta and 13 Jbeta primers. Profiled with immunoSEQ multiplex PCR; TCRdb holds only in-frame clones, not every one. The data show 100,000 to 150,000 clones, about 80% seen once. Material: PBMCs. This TCR was recovered from a woman aged 45-59 years in good health and CMV-seropositive. The rearrangement links TRBV19 to TRBJ1-1; D possibly corresponds to TRBD1 (5 bases). CDR3 protein: CASSKMGGANTEAFF. The CDR3, as DNA: TGTGCCAGTAGTAAAATGGGAGGGGCGAACACTGAAGCTTTCTTT.